The 8 T cell receptor beta chains listed next were all sequenced from one sample in a study of cytomegalovirus exposure and HLA in healthy donors. Some clones are missing from TCRdb's copy, which holds only in-frame ones; the method was immunoSEQ multiplex PCR. The repertoire holds tens of thousands of clones, with more than 70% as singletons. Sequences were obtained from PBMCs. The receptor set was obtained from a woman aged 18-30 years in good health and CMV-seronegative.

The gene calls are TRBV5-4 and TRBJ1-1, with D hard to call. Germline CDR1 SGHNT, CDR2 YYREEE (reference sequence). Trimming left V 3 bases short and J 5 bases short, with 14 bases between. There are 14 residues in the CDR3. The CDR3 region is CASSSDIILTEAFF. The CDR3, as DNA: TGTGCCAGCAGCTCTGACATTATTCTGACTGAAGCTTTCTTT. The complete variable domain, with remaining parts taken from reference TRBV5-4 and TRBJ1-1, reads ETGVTQSPTHLIKTRGQQVTLRCSSQSGHNTVSWYQQALGQGPQFIFQYYREEENGRGNFPPRFSGLQFPNYSSELNVNALELDDSALYLCASSSDIILTEAFFGQGTRLTVV.

J is TRBJ2-3 and V is TRBV27; D may be TRBD1 (5 bases). This CDR3 is built from 14 residues. From germline, CDR1 is MNHEY and CDR2 SMNVEV (reference sequence). V dropped 2 bases and J dropped 1 base, with 7 bases sitting between them. CDR3 protein: CASSLSRGTDTQYF. The CDR3 DNA is TGTGCCAGCAGTTTAAGCAGGGGCACAGATACGCAGTATTTT.

The chain links TRBV7-7 to TRBJ2-5; 11 bases fit TRBD2. The CDR3 covers 15 residues. J gave up 5 bases and V 5 bases, and 7 bases lay outside the gene matches. Germline assignment: CDR1 SSHAT and CDR2 FNYEAQ (reference sequence). The CDR3 DNA sequence: TGTGCCAGCAGCCCCTTAGCGGGGGGGCTTGAGACCCAGTACTTC. Protein sequence: CASSPLAGGLETQYF.

J is TRBJ1-4 and V is TRBV27; TRBD1 matches at 7 bases. This CDR3 has 15 residues. V trimming: 5 bases; J trimming: 3 bases; junction bases outside the gene matches: 6. CDR1 and CDR2 from the germline V gene are MNHEY and SMNVEV (reference sequence). DNA of the CDR3: TGTGCCAGCAGTCGACAGGGCCGCCCTAATGAAAAACTGTTTTTT. Amino acids: CASSRQGRPNEKLFF.

This chain uses TRBV6-4 with TRBJ2-3; 8 bases fit TRBD1. This CDR3 is built from 15 residues. The ends lost 0 bases at V and 4 bases at J; junction bases unmatched: 3. The germline gives CDR1 MRHNA, CDR2 SNTAGT. DNA for the CDR3: TGTGCCAGCAGTGACTCCATACAGGGGGCAGATACGCAGTATTTT. It yields the protein CASSDSIQGADTQYF.

The rearrangement joins TRBV19 to TRBJ2-2; D is unresolved. The CDR3 covers 14 residues. Trimming cost V 6 bases and J 0 bases, with 8 bases left between them. CDR1 and CDR2 from the germline V gene are LNHDA and SQIVND (reference sequence). In nucleotides, the CDR3 is TGTGCCAGTAGGTACAGAGCGAACACCGGGGAGCTGTTTTTT. Protein: CASRYRANTGELFF.

This clone was detected once. The J gene is TRBJ1-1, the V gene TRBV28; TRBD1 agrees at 9 bases. The CDR3 is made up of 14 amino acids. Germline V lookup: CDR1 MDHEN, CDR2 SYDVKM. Trimming at V came to 7 bases and at J to 6 bases, leaving 9 bases not matched to a gene. In DNA, the CDR3 is TGTGCCAGCATCCGACAGGGGGTAAACGCTGAAGCTTTCTTT. This codes for CASIRQGVNAEAFF.

This clone was seen a few times. The chain is built from TRBV5-1 and TRBJ1-1; TRBD1 agrees at 11 bases. Germline values: CDR1 SGHRS, CDR2 YFSETQ. V lost 4 bases, J lost 4 bases, and 9 bases stayed unmatched. This CDR3 is 16 amino acids long. CDR3 DNA sequence: TGCGCCAGCAGCGATCGGACAGGGGGCGCGAGCACTGAAGCTTTCTTT. Translation gives CASSDRTGGASTEAFF.